The 29 T cell receptor beta chains presented below share a single source sample, sequenced in a study of T-cell memory formation after mild COVID-19. TCRdb recomputed calls from the 5' RACE reads with MiXCR, one row per CDR3 protein. The data show 400,000 or so distinct CDR3 sequences, with 20% seen just once and 7.5% to 10% held by the top ten. Sample: PBMCs or a T cell subset sorted from them (not recorded which). Source of these receptors: an adult woman who had mild COVID-19 (a few samples of this study predate the infection). Cell type and time point are not known.

This clonotype occurred a few times. V gene TRBV7-3 combines with J gene TRBJ2-3; weak D call: TRBD1 (5 bases). Germline V gene data show CDR1 as SGHTA and CDR2 as FQGTGA. V was cut by 4 bases and J by 0 bases, with 23 bases left in between. The CDR3 loop spans 19 amino acids. The CDR3 DNA reads as TGTGCCAGCAGCTCCTTCGTGGGGCTAACTCGGTCTAGCACAGATACGCAGTATTTT. This codes for CASSSFVGLTRSSTDTQYF.

The gene calls are TRBV10-3 and TRBJ1-2, with D perhaps matching TRBD1 (5 bases). The CDR3 consists of 13 residues. Trimming stripped 4 bases from V and 4 bases from J, with 10 bases between. CDR1 and CDR2 (germline): ENHRY, SYGVKD. CDR3 sequence reads: CAISAGIGYGYTF. The CDR3 DNA reads TGTGCCATCAGTGCAGGGATCGGCTATGGCTACACCTTC.

This clonotype has at least ten counts. This chain joins TRBV10-2 and TRBJ2-5; 8 nucleotides line up with TRBD1. The CDR3 sequence is 15 residues long. Trimming took 7 bases from V and 1 from J; bases not matched to a gene: 8. Germline V gene data show CDR1 as WSHSY and CDR2 as SAAADI. CDR3: CASMDRVGGQETQYF. For the CDR3, the DNA is TGCGCCAGCATGGACAGGGTTGGTGGCCAAGAGACCCAGTACTTC.

The sample holds many counts of this clonotype. The gene calls are TRBV3-1 and TRBJ1-1, with D tentatively TRBD1 (6 bases). Trimming stripped 6 bases from V and 6 bases from J, with 11 bases between. Germline CDR1 reads LGHDT; CDR2 reads YNNKEL (reference sequence). This CDR3 region has 12 residues. CDR3 in DNA: TGTGCCAGCAGGCAACAGGGTTCTGAAGCTTTCTTT. Its protein product is CASRQQGSEAFF.

This chain uses TRBV6-2 or TRBV6-3 with TRBJ1-5, with D tentatively TRBD1 (6 bases). V was clipped by 9 bases and J by 5 bases, with 20 bases between them. The length of the CDR3 is 15 residues. Germline CDR1 is MNHEY and CDR2 is SVGEGT. The CDR3 coding sequence is TGTGCCAGTGCCTCTTCGGGACACCTATATCAGCCCCAGCATTTT. Translated, it gives CASASSGHLYQPQHF.

This clonotype showed up just a few times. This chain connects TRBV20-1 to TRBJ2-3, with 7 nucleotides matching TRBD2. The CDR3 consists of 15 residues. Germline V gene sequence: CDR1 DFQATT, CDR2 SNEGSKA (reference sequence). Germline trimming cut 1 base from V and 2 bases from J; bases unmatched to any gene: 6. This CDR3 is CSARGASGDTDTQYF. CDR3 DNA: TGCAGTGCTAGAGGGGCTAGCGGAGACACAGATACGCAGTATTTT.

This clonotype has a count of ten or more. V is TRBV11-2 and J is TRBJ2-5; TRBD2 agrees at 7 bases. The CDR3 runs to 13 residues. Germline assignment: CDR1 SGHAT and CDR2 FQNNGV. The junction had 1 base not matched to a gene; V was cut back by 3 bases and J by 3 bases. The chain's CDR3 is CASSFLAEETQYF. The CDR3 DNA follows: TGTGCCAGCAGCTTTCTAGCGGAAGAGACCCAGTACTTC.

The chain joins TRBV7-3 to TRBJ2-5; 10 bases are shared with TRBD2. This CDR3 comprises 17 residues. Germline CDR1 reads SGHTA; CDR2 reads FQGTGA. The J segment lost 5 bases and the V segment lost 5 bases, leaving 14 bases of the junction unmatched. CDR3 DNA sequence: TGTGCCAGCAGCCCGGGTGGGGCTAGCGGGAGTCTGGAGACCCAGTACTTC. The encoded protein is CASSPGGASGSLETQYF.

This clonotype was detected only a few times. The rearrangement links TRBV30 to TRBJ1-2; D might be TRBD1 (6 bases). V lost 7 bases and J lost 6, with 12 bases in between. CDR3 length: 11 residues. Germline CDR1 reads GTSNPN; CDR2 reads SVGIG (reference sequence). The CDR3 spells CAFNRAHGYTF. The DNA of the CDR3 is TGTGCCTTCAACAGGGCACATGGCTACACCTTC.

The chain employs TRBV28 and TRBJ2-2; 9 nucleotides align to TRBD1. Germline CDR1 reads MDHEN; CDR2 reads SYDVKM. V shed 7 bases and J 6 bases; nucleotides not matched to a gene: 9. This CDR3 is 15 amino acids long. The CDR3 is CASTNVQGAAGELFF. The CDR3 DNA reads as TGTGCCAGCACAAACGTACAGGGGGCGGCCGGGGAGCTGTTTTTT. Full variable domain (remainder filled in from reference TRBV28 and TRBJ2-2): DVKVTQSSRYLVKRTGEKVFLECVQDMDHENMFWYRQDPGLGLRLIYFSYDVKMKEKGDIPEGYSVSREKKERFSLILESASTNQTSMYLCASTNVQGAAGELFFGEGSRLTVL.

This chain links TRBV20-1 with TRBJ2-5; maybe TRBD2 (6 bases). This CDR3 region has 15 residues. Per germline, CDR1 DFQATT and CDR2 SNEGSKA (reference sequence). V was shortened by 3 bases and J by 1 base, with 15 bases between the two germline ends. The CDR3 bases are TGCAGTGCTAGCGTGGCAGGGAGGACCCAAGAGACCCAGTACTTC. Translating gives CSASVAGRTQETQYF.

V usage is TRBV9 and J usage is TRBJ2-2; TRBD2 might be the D (6 bases). The CDR3 has 16 residues. Trimming shortened V by 0 bases and J by 5 bases, and 14 bases separated the two germline ends. In germline, CDR1 is SGDLS, CDR2 YYNGEE. CDR3 loop: CASSVGSGAGTGELFF. CDR3 DNA: TGTGCCAGCAGCGTAGGCTCGGGAGCAGGAACCGGGGAGCTGTTTTTT.

The chain recombines TRBV5-1 with TRBJ2-1, with unresolved D. The length of the CDR3 is 14 residues. Trimming shortened V by 2 bases and J by 5 bases, and 11 bases separated the two germline ends. Per the germline V gene, CDR1 is SGHRS and CDR2 is YFSETQ. The CDR3 region is CASSLNARDNEQFF. The CDR3 bases are TGCGCCAGCAGCTTAAATGCCCGGGACAATGAGCAGTTCTTC.

The sample holds many counts of this clonotype. J is TRBJ2-7 and V is TRBV5-1, with TRBD1 identical over 7 bases. The V segment lost 4 bases and the J segment 2 bases; nucleotides outside the gene matches: 6. The germline V gene encodes CDR1 SGHRS and CDR2 YFSETQ. There are 14 residues in the CDR3. The CDR3 loop reads CASSPTGPTYEQYF. DNA of the CDR3: TGCGCCAGCAGCCCGACAGGGCCCACCTACGAGCAGTACTTC.

The chain is built from TRBV7-9 and TRBJ1-2; 9 bases line up with TRBD1. Germline V gene data show CDR1 as SEHNR and CDR2 as FQNEAQ (reference sequence). V trimming: 5 bases; J trimming: 3 bases; junction bases outside the gene matches: 13. There are 17 residues in the CDR3. The CDR3 nucleotides are TGTGCCAGCAGCGGCACTACAAGGACAGGGGTTTACTATGGCTACACCTTC. As protein: CASSGTTRTGVYYGYTF.

This clonotype was seen more than once but under ten times. The chain combines TRBV12-3 or TRBV12-4 with TRBJ2-3, with 9 bases aligning to TRBD2. The CDR3 sequence is 20 residues long. V lost 5 bases and J lost 5; bases outside the gene matches: 23. The CDR3 is CASSPRGVAGGVMSKDTQYF. The CDR3 DNA is TGTGCCAGCAGTCCCAGAGGCGTCGCGGGAGGGGTAATGTCTAAAGATACGCAGTATTTT.

This chain links TRBV18 with TRBJ1-4; possible D gene TRBD1, 6 bases. There are 16 residues in the CDR3. V lost 1 base to trimming and J lost 10 bases, with 19 bases between them. Germline assignment: CDR1 KGHSH and CDR2 LQKENI. DNA of the CDR3: TGTGCCAGCTCACCACGGACTGCGGACAGACGCGGAAAACTGTTTTTT. Residues: CASSPRTADRRGKLFF. The full variable domain, rest sourced from reference TRBV18 and TRBJ1-4, is NAGVMQNPRHLVRRRGQEARLRCSPMKGHSHVYWYRQLPEEGLKFMVYLQKENIIDESGMPKERFSAEFPKEGPSILRIQQVVRGDSAAYFCASSPRTADRRGKLFFGSGTQLSVL.

J is TRBJ1-1 and V is TRBV5-1, with a tentative D call TRBD1 (6 bases). CDR3 length: 17 amino acids. V was clipped by 2 bases and J by 0 bases, with 17 bases between them. In germline, CDR1 is SGHRS, CDR2 YFSETQ. The DNA of the CDR3 is TGCGCCAGCAGCTTCACAGGGACCGTCAGGATGAACACTGAAGCTTTCTTT. The encoded protein is CASSFTGTVRMNTEAFF.

The rearrangement joins TRBV5-1 to TRBJ2-3; TRBD1 aligns across 7 bases. V lost 0 bases to trimming and J lost 4 bases; unmatched junction nucleotides: 8. Germline V gene sequence: CDR1 SGHRS, CDR2 YFSETQ. CDR3 length: 16 amino acids. CDR3 loop: CASSLEGGPSSDTQYF. In DNA form, the CDR3 reads TGCGCCAGCAGCTTGGAAGGGGGCCCCAGTTCAGATACGCAGTATTTT.

The V and J genes are TRBV19 and TRBJ1-5; no clear D. This CDR3 has 18 amino acids. From germline, CDR1 is LNHDA and CDR2 SQIVND (reference sequence). Trimming shortened V by 3 bases and J by 0 bases, and 18 bases separated the two germline ends. CDR3 sequence (DNA): TGTGCCAGTAGTATTACTGGGCATGGCATGATTAGCAATCAGCCCCAGCATTTT. Its protein is CASSITGHGMISNQPQHF.

This chain joins TRBV10-3 and TRBJ1-1; D is undetermined. The germline CDR1 and CDR2 sequences are ENHRY and SYGVKD. The CDR3 spans 13 residues. The V and J ends lost 7 bases and 0 bases respectively, with 9 bases between them. CDR3 in amino acids: CAITEEMNTEAFF. CDR3 sequence (DNA): TGTGCCATCACGGAGGAAATGAACACTGAAGCTTTCTTT.

V gene TRBV4-3 combines with J gene TRBJ1-2; TRBD1 is a possible D gene (5 bases). CDR3 length equals 14 residues. Between the trimmed V and J ends, which lost 0 bases and 5 bases, there was a span of 10 bases. Germline values: CDR1 LGHNA, CDR2 YSLEER. CDR3: CASSQDTGLYGYTF. The CDR3 DNA follows: TGCGCCAGCAGCCAAGACACGGGGCTGTATGGCTACACCTTC.

The sample holds a few counts of this clonotype. The V gene is TRBV7-3, the J gene TRBJ2-2; 11 positions agree with TRBD1. CDR1 SGHTA and CDR2 FQGTGA come from the germline V gene. With 7 bases clipped from V and 6 bases from J, the junction kept 7 bases outside the gene matches. This CDR3 contains 15 residues. The CDR3 DNA reads TGTGCCAGCAAAGAGGGGACAGGGGGATCCGGGGAGCTGTTTTTT. This translates into CASKEGTGGSGELFF. The full variable domain, with the rest looked up from reference TRBV7-3 and TRBJ2-2, is GAGVSQTPSNKVTEKGKYVELRCDPISGHTALYWYRQSLGQGPEFLIYFQGTGAADDSGLPNDRFFAVRPEGSVSTLKIQRTERGDSAVYLCASKEGTGGSGELFFGEGSRLTVL.

The chain employs TRBV29-1 and TRBJ2-1; D remains ambiguous. Germline V gene data show CDR1 as SQVTM and CDR2 as ANQGSEA. This CDR3 spans 12 amino acids. V lost 4 bases, J lost 4 bases, and 8 bases lay in between. The CDR3 nucleotides are TGCAGCGTTGTTGACTTTTACAATGAGCAGTTCTTC. Its translation is CSVVDFYNEQFF.

This clonotype has only a few counts. The chain carries TRBV12-3 or TRBV12-4 and TRBJ1-5; TRBD1 might be the D (5 bases). V was cut by 10 bases and J by 3 bases, with 16 bases left in between. This CDR3 is 14 amino acids long. CDR3 in amino acids: CATRPGTDNQPQHF. Here the CDR3 DNA reads TGTGCCACCCGCCCCGGGACGGACAATCAGCCCCAGCATTTT.

This rearrangement joins TRBV4-1 to TRBJ1-2; 9 bases match TRBD1. This CDR3 has 15 amino acids. V lost 1 base, J lost 6 bases, and 6 bases stayed unmatched. Germline V gives CDR1 MGHRA, CDR2 YSYEKL. The CDR3 loop is CASSQVGTGLDGYTF. In nucleotides, the CDR3 is TGCGCCAGCAGCCAAGTCGGGACAGGGTTGGATGGCTACACCTTC.

This clonotype was counted between two and nine times. The gene calls are TRBV29-1 and TRBJ1-2; D unresolved. The germline V and J ends were trimmed by 6 bases and 4 bases, with 9 bases remaining between them. This CDR3 is 11 amino acids long. Germline lookup yields CDR1 SQVTM and CDR2 ANQGSEA. Here the CDR3 reads CSVTRGYGYTF. CDR3 nucleotides: TGCAGCGTGACCAGAGGCTATGGCTACACCTTC.

This clonotype was counted only a few times. The rearrangement uses TRBV20-1 and TRBJ1-2, with 7 bases that match TRBD1. CDR1 and CDR2 (germline): DFQATT, SNEGSKA (reference sequence). This CDR3 comprises 13 residues. Trimming removed 1 base from V and 4 bases from J; junction bases left unmatched: 3. CDR3: CSARGDRGYGYTF. The CDR3 region has the DNA TGCAGTGCTAGAGGGGACAGAGGCTATGGCTACACCTTC.

The chain carries TRBV9 and TRBJ2-1; D is unresolved. Trimming removed 2 bases from V and 0 bases from J, with 15 bases in between. The germline CDR1 and CDR2 sequences are SGDLS and YYNGEE. The CDR3 sequence is 17 residues long. This CDR3 is CASSVSLSGTSYNEQFF. CDR3 nucleotides: TGTGCCAGCAGCGTCTCCCTTAGTGGAACCTCCTACAATGAGCAGTTCTTC.